This T cell receptor (beta chain) is drawn from a study of Graves' ophthalmopathy and Graves' hyperthyroidism. Points from the study as a whole: Most thyroid-expanded clonotypes exceeding 0.001 frequency were also found in blood. Prediction of ophthalmopathy progression reached roughly 68% sensitivity and roughly 72% specificity.

Ophthalmopathy cases showed moderate-to-severe activity, scoring CAS ≥3 and NOSPECS ≥4, with duration under 3 months. Researchers turned away patients with other autoimmune diseases, uncontrolled infections, pregnancy or lactation. The CDR3 contains 14 residues. Germline CDR1 and CDR2: SNHLY and FYNNEI. Deletions cut 5 bases from V and 6 bases from J, with 16 bases between. With respect to this clonotype: Its matching antigen is unknown.

Amplification of TCR beta CDR3 regions used RNA transcripts. HTBI primers served in a first-round RT-PCR, which a second-round multiplex PCR followed. A single record per CDR3 protein comes from TCRdb applying MiXCR to the multiplex PCR reads. The data contain about 700,000 distinct CDR3 sequences, roughly 41% of them singletons. The chain is built from TRBV2 and TRBJ1-2, with D maybe TRBD1 (6 bases). Sequencing was done on a sample of peripheral blood. This receptor was taken from an adult man with Graves' ophthalmopathy. The CDR3 coding sequence is TGTGCCAGCAGTTACAGAGGGGGTCTGGATGGCTACACCTTC. Protein sequence: CASSYRGGLDGYTF.